This T cell receptor (beta chain) was obtained from a study of CD8+ T cells in alopecia areata. Study overall: The duration of tofacitinib was 6 to 18 months, with 6 months off drug afterward. Using the percentage of affected scalp area, treated patients' severity was scored.

Extraction of RNA preceded its reverse transcription into cDNA, which served as the sequencing template. Here immunoSEQ multiplex PCR was the method, and the copy in TCRdb shows in-frame clones only, minus some. The sample carries roughly 190,000 clones, around three fifths recorded once. This clone has a handful of counts. In germline, CDR1 is SEHNR, CDR2 FQNEAQ (reference sequence). V dropped 3 bases and J dropped 1; count of bases not matched to a gene: 3. The CDR3 spans 15 residues. This sample's treatment: oral pan-JAK inhibitor, 5-10 mg twice daily. This TCR was sampled from a human donor with alopecia areata. The chain employs TRBV7-9 and TRBJ1-2; 9 nucleotides agree with TRBD1. The source material was CD4+ T cells sorted from blood, sampled at week 24, from a patient treated with tofacitinib. CDR3: CASSLGQGDNYGYTF. In DNA form, the CDR3 reads TGTGCCAGCAGCTTGGGACAGGGCGATAACTATGGCTACACCTTC.